This TCR beta chain comes out of a study of blood T cell repertoires in COVID-19. Turning to the study itself: T cells, B-cell-depleted T cells, or PBMCs supplied cDNA or gDNA.

The protocol was immunoSEQ multiplex PCR, while the TCRdb copy is restricted to in-frame clones and leaves out a portion. The sample has about 140,000 clones, around 89% seen once; the top ten hold roughly 28%. CDR1 and CDR2 (germline): PRHDT, FYEKMQ (reference sequence). J lost 2 bases, V lost 7 bases, and 17 bases had no gene match. The CDR3 loop spans 18 amino acids. The sequence came from a human donor in a cohort sampled during active COVID-19. Sequenced sample: peripheral blood. This chain uses TRBV13 with TRBJ1-2, with 9 nucleotides matching TRBD1. The CDR3 is CASTHSTGGRDYNYGYTF. CDR3 sequence (DNA): TGTGCCAGCACCCATTCGACAGGGGGTCGGGATTACAACTATGGCTACACCTTC.